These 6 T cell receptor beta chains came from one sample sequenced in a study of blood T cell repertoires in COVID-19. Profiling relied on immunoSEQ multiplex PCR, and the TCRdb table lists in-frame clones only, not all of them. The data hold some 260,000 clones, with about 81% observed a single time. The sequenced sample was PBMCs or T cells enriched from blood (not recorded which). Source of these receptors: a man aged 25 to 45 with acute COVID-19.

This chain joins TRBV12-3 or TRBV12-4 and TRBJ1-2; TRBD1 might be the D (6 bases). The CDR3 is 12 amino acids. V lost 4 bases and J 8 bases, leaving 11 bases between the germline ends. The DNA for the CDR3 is TGTGCCAGCAGTTCGGGGACAAGGGGCTACACCTTC. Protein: CASSSGTRGYTF.

CDR3 coding DNA: TGTGCCAACAGGGGGCCTGGGTCCGGAAACACCATATATTTT. Protein: CANRGPGSGNTIYF. The chain joins TRBV6-5 to TRBJ1-3; 9 nucleotides match TRBD1. Trimming cost V 10 bases and J 4 bases; bases outside gene matches: 8. From germline, CDR1 is MNHEY and CDR2 SVGAGI. The length of the CDR3 is 14 residues.

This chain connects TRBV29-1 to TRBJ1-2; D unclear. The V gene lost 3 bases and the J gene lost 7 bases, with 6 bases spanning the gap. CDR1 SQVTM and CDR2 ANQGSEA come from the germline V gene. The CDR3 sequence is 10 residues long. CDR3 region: CSVDPGGYTF. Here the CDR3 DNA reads TGCAGCGTTGATCCGGGTGGCTACACCTTC. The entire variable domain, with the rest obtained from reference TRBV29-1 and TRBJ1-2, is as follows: SAVISQKPSRDICQRGTSLTIQCQVDSQVTMMFWYRQQPGQSLTLIATANQGSEATYESGFVIDKFPISRPNLTFSTLTVSNMSPEDSSIYLCSVDPGGYTFGSGTRLTVV.

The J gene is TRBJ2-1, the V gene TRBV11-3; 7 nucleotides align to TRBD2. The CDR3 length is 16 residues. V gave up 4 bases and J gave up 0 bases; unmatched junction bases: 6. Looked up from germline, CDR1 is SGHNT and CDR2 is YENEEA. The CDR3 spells CASSSRGGSSYNEQFF. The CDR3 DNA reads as TGTGCCAGCAGCTCTCGCGGCGGGAGCTCCTACAATGAGCAGTTCTTC.

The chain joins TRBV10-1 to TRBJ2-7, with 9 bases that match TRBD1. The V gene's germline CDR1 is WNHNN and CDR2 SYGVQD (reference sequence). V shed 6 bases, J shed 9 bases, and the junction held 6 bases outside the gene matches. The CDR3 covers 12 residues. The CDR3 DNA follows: TGCGCCAGCAGGAGGGACAGGGTGCCGCAGTACGTC. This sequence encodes CASRRDRVPQYV.

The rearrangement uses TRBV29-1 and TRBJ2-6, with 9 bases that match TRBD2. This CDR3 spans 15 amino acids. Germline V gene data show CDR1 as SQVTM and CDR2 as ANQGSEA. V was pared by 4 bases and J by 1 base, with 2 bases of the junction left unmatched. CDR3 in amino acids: CSVGLAGSGANVLTF. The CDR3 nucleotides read TGCAGCGTTGGTCTAGCGGGATCTGGGGCCAACGTCCTGACTTTC.